One and the same sample provided the 5 T cell receptor beta chains below, sequenced in a study of T-cell memory formation after mild COVID-19. TCRdb reanalysed the 5' RACE reads using MiXCR and keeps one entry per CDR3 protein. The sample carries hundreds of thousands of distinct CDR3 sequences, 20% to 25% recorded once. The specimen sequenced was PBMCs or a T cell subset sorted from them (not recorded which). Receptor source: an adult woman who had mild COVID-19 (a few samples of this study predate the infection). Cell type and time point are not known.

The chain uses TRBV11-1 and TRBJ2-1, with 9 bases identical to TRBD1. This CDR3 is built from 14 residues. Trimming at V came to 7 bases and at J to 7 bases, leaving 8 bases not matched to a gene. The germline CDR1 and CDR2 sequences are SGHAT and FQDESV (reference sequence). CDR3 sequence: CASTPGQGRNEQFF. CDR3 DNA: TGTGCCAGCACCCCGGGACAGGGAAGAAATGAGCAGTTCTTC.

This clonotype was found a few times. V gene TRBV15 combines with J gene TRBJ2-1; possibly TRBD2 for D (7 bases). Germline V gene lookup returns CDR1 LNHNV and CDR2 YYDKDF (reference sequence). The CDR3 totals 16 residues. Trimming stripped 1 base from V and 7 bases from J, with 17 bases between. The CDR3 sequence: CATSRVLAGAGNEQFF. CDR3 in DNA: TGTGCCACCAGCAGAGTACTTGCGGGGGCGGGAAATGAGCAGTTCTTC.

The chain recombines TRBV4-3 with TRBJ2-1; D is undetermined. The V end lost 2 bases, the J end lost 8 bases, and 13 bases lay between the germline ends. Germline CDR1 LGHNA, CDR2 YSLEER. This CDR3 is built from 14 residues. This CDR3 is CASSQSDGRDEQFF. The CDR3 DNA is TGCGCCAGCAGCCAATCGGACGGAAGGGATGAGCAGTTCTTC.

The rearrangement links TRBV6-6 to TRBJ2-1; 8 bases align to TRBD1. CDR3 size: 17 residues. The V gene's germline CDR1 is MNHNY and CDR2 SVGAGI (reference sequence). V lost 4 bases and J lost 2; bases outside the gene matches: 10. CDR3 sequence (DNA): TGTGCCAGCAGTTCCATCAATACAGGGGGACCCTACAATGAGCAGTTCTTC. Protein product: CASSSINTGGPYNEQFF.

This clonotype has a handful of counts. The rearrangement links TRBV29-1 to TRBJ1-3; D is possibly TRBD1 (5 bases). The CDR3 has 16 amino acids. Germline V gene sequence: CDR1 SQVTM, CDR2 ANQGSEA. Trimming stripped 0 bases from V and 1 base from J, with 13 bases between. DNA of the CDR3: TGCAGCGTTGAAGATCACCCAGGGCCATCTGGAAACACCATATATTTT. Protein: CSVEDHPGPSGNTIYF.